Below, 17 T cell receptor beta chains from the same sample are listed, as sequenced in a study of blood T cell repertoires in COVID-19. The protocol was immunoSEQ multiplex PCR, while the TCRdb copy is restricted to in-frame clones and leaves out a portion. The sample has a few hundred thousand clones; around 89% are singletons. Source material: peripheral blood. The origin of the receptors is a man aged 18 to 30 who had recovered from COVID-19.

J is TRBJ1-1 and V is TRBV7-9; D is unresolved. CDR1 SEHNR and CDR2 FQNEAQ come from the germline V gene (reference sequence). Trimming shortened V by 1 base and J by 7 bases, and 13 bases separated the two germline ends. The CDR3 has 14 amino acids. The CDR3 reads CASSLDSVPFEAFF. CDR3 sequence (DNA): TGTGCCAGCAGCTTAGATTCAGTGCCCTTTGAAGCTTTCTTT.

This chain connects TRBV6-6 to TRBJ1-1, with D tentatively TRBD1 (5 bases). V was trimmed by 6 bases and J by 5 bases, leaving 16 bases between them. The CDR3 spans 14 residues. Germline V lookup: CDR1 MNHNY, CDR2 SVGAGI (reference sequence). The CDR3 loop is CASSQVGRGTEAFF. The DNA of the CDR3 is TGTGCCAGCAGCCAGGTCGGGAGGGGAACTGAAGCTTTCTTT.

The chain uses TRBV6-1 and TRBJ2-3, with a weak D call TRBD2 (6 bases). V lost 0 bases, J lost 3 bases, and 25 bases lay in between. The CDR3 sequence is 20 residues long. Germline V gene data show CDR1 as MNHNS and CDR2 as SASEGT. CDR3 residues: CASSEAASTLWGSGTDTQYF. As DNA, the CDR3 is TGTGCCAGCAGTGAAGCGGCATCTACCCTCTGGGGGAGCGGGACAGATACGCAGTATTTT.

V and J are TRBV10-2 and TRBJ2-5; TRBD2 matches at 12 bases. Germline-derived CDR1 and CDR2 are WSHSY and SAAADI. The CDR3 is 16 residues long. Trimming cost V 5 bases and J 6 bases; bases outside gene matches: 10. The CDR3, as DNA: TGCGCCAGCAGTTCACTGACTAGCGGGAGCAGAAAGACCCAGTACTTC. This sequence encodes CASSSLTSGSRKTQYF.

V is TRBV7-9 and J is TRBJ1-1, with 8 bases fitting TRBD1. The CDR3 length is 14 residues. The junction had 8 bases not matched to a gene; V was cut back by 6 bases and J by 5 bases. In germline, CDR1 is SEHNR, CDR2 FQNEAQ (reference sequence). The CDR3 DNA sequence: TGTGCCAGCAGTCGTCAGGGGGCTGAAACTGAAGCTTTCTTT. Protein: CASSRQGAETEAFF.

Only one count was recorded for this clone. V is TRBV9 and J is TRBJ2-3; TRBD2 aligns across 9 bases. Germline assignment: CDR1 SGDLS and CDR2 YYNGEE. The length of the CDR3 is 17 residues. V trimming: 4 bases; J trimming: 0 bases; junction bases outside the gene matches: 9. The CDR3 nucleotides read TGTGCCAGCAGCCCCCGTTGGGGACTAGCCAGCACAGATACGCAGTATTTT. Translated: CASSPRWGLASTDTQYF.

This clone appeared once. The chain is built from TRBV9 and TRBJ2-5; D perhaps matches TRBD2 (5 bases). The V gene lost 0 bases and the J gene lost 1 base, with 10 bases spanning the gap. The CDR3 covers 15 residues. CDR1 and CDR2 (germline): SGDLS, YYNGEE. In DNA, the CDR3 is TGTGCCAGCAGCGTAGCCCCCAGCGGCCAAGAGACCCAGTACTTC. Its translation: CASSVAPSGQETQYF.

The chain links TRBV7-2 to TRBJ2-7; perhaps TRBD2 as D (6 bases). This CDR3 is 15 amino acids long. Germline V CDR1 and CDR2: SGHTA, FQGNSA. Trimming removed 5 bases at V and 3 bases at J, with 17 bases between. The CDR3 region is CASSPAPSELYEQYF. DNA for the CDR3: TGTGCCAGCAGCCCTGCCCCTAGCGAGCTCTACGAGCAGTACTTC. Full variable domain (rest looked up from reference TRBV7-2 and TRBJ2-7): GAGVSQSPSNKVTEKGKDVELRCDPISGHTALYWYRQSLGQGLEFLIYFQGNSAPDKSGLPSDRFSAERTGGSVSTLTIQRTQQEDSAVYLCASSPAPSELYEQYFGPGTRLTVT.

The chain links TRBV19 to TRBJ1-3; 8 nucleotides match TRBD1. There are 14 residues in the CDR3. Trimming removed 7 bases from V and 4 bases from J; junction bases left unmatched: 6. Germline V gives CDR1 LNHDA, CDR2 SQIVND (reference sequence). CDR3 region: CASMWTGNGNTIYF. In DNA form, the CDR3 reads TGTGCCAGTATGTGGACAGGGAACGGAAACACCATATATTTT.

About this clone: Within the sample, other DNA sequences also encode this same CDR3. This chain links TRBV12-3 or TRBV12-4 with TRBJ1-1; possible D gene TRBD1, 6 bases. The CDR3 consists of 13 residues. Trimming took off 0 bases at V and 4 bases at J, with 6 bases between the two ends. The CDR3 protein is CASSLARGTEAFF. The CDR3 DNA is TGTGCCAGCAGTTTAGCCAGGGGCACTGAAGCTTTCTTT.

This chain links TRBV6-5 with TRBJ2-7, with a weak D call TRBD2 (6 bases). Per germline, CDR1 MNHEY and CDR2 SVGAGI. The V end was cut by 2 bases, the J end by 2 bases, with 13 bases between. The CDR3 is 15 residues long. The CDR3 here is CASSYRRAFTYEQYF. Written as DNA, the CDR3 is TGTGCCAGCAGTTACCGGAGGGCCTTTACCTACGAGCAGTACTTC.

This clone was seen a single time. The V gene is TRBV2, the J gene TRBJ2-5; a possible D gene is TRBD1 (6 bases). With 8 bases removed from V and 2 bases from J, the gap between germline ends came to 9 bases. The CDR3 sequence is 12 residues long. Looked up from germline, CDR1 is SNHLY and CDR2 is FYNNEI. The CDR3 region has the DNA TGTGCCAGCGGGACAACGCAAGAGACCCAGTACTTC. Translated: CASGTTQETQYF.

This rearrangement joins TRBV4-1 to TRBJ1-4; 10 nucleotides match TRBD1. CDR3 size: 15 residues. Per germline, CDR1 MGHRA and CDR2 YSYEKL. Losses at the gene ends were 3 bases for V and 8 bases for J; bases not matched to a gene: 6. The CDR3 coding sequence is TGCGCCAGCAGCCAGGACAGGGGGATGGGGGAAAAACTGTTTTTT. Translated: CASSQDRGMGEKLFF.

The chain is built from TRBV15 and TRBJ2-7; perhaps TRBD1 as D (7 bases). Germline values: CDR1 LNHNV, CDR2 YYDKDF (reference sequence). Trimming took 3 bases from V and 3 from J, leaving 18 bases between them. The CDR3 runs 16 residues. In DNA form, the CDR3 reads TGTGCCACCAGCAGGGAGCAGACTCAGGGGGGCTACGAGCAGTACTTC. Protein sequence: CATSREQTQGGYEQYF.

The chain couples TRBV12-3 or TRBV12-4 to TRBJ1-1; a weak D match, TRBD1 (5 bases). The CDR3 contains 12 residues. V was clipped by 5 bases and J by 8 bases, with 12 bases between them. CDR3 in amino acids: CASSSDSFEAFF. DNA of the CDR3: TGTGCCAGCAGTAGTGACAGTTTCGAAGCTTTCTTT.

This clone was seen only once. The chain has TRBV12-5 and TRBJ1-5; maybe TRBD1 (5 bases). V was clipped by 6 bases and J by 7 bases, with 13 bases between them. Germline V gene data show CDR1 as LGHNT and CDR2 as FRNRAP. The CDR3 totals 13 residues. The CDR3 DNA reads TGTGCTAGTGGGCCGCAGGGTAGGCAGCCCCAGCATTTT. Its translation is CASGPQGRQPQHF.

This clone showed up just once. The V gene is TRBV27, the J gene TRBJ1-2; TRBD1 is a possible D gene (5 bases). The V end lost 0 bases, the J end lost 4 bases, and 15 bases lay between the germline ends. Germline loops: CDR1 MNHEY, CDR2 SMNVEV (reference sequence). The CDR3 spans 16 residues. For the CDR3, the DNA is TGTGCCAGCAGTTTATCAGGCCAGGGTCGTTCCTATGGCTACACCTTC. This codes for CASSLSGQGRSYGYTF.